This T cell receptor (beta chain) comes out of a study of T cells after yellow fever vaccination. There are 15 residues in the CDR3. Trimming removed 0 bases from V and 4 bases from J; junction bases left unmatched: 4. Germline V CDR1 and CDR2: SGHRS, YFSETQ. MiXCR, applied by TCRdb to the 5' RACE reads, yields one record per CDR3 protein. The sample lists some 560,000 distinct CDR3 sequences, roughly 17% occurring once. The genes are TRBV5-1 and TRBJ1-3, with TRBD1 matching 7 bases. The sequence was collected from a man aged 18 to 29 who received the YFV17D yellow fever vaccine. This sample comprised PBMCs, obtained about 5 days after the first yellow fever vaccination. The CDR3, as DNA: TGCGCCAGCAGCTTGGAAGGGGGCTTGGGAAACACCATATATTTT. It translates to CASSLEGGLGNTIYF.